The sequence of this T cell receptor beta chain was determined in a study of blood T cell repertoires in COVID-19. Study details: Acute and convalescent COVID-19 samples came from the United States, Italy and Spain. T cells, B-cell-depleted T cells, or PBMCs provided the cDNA or gDNA that served as material.

The authors' processing: Amplifying reference gene primers gave estimates of nucleated cell counts. Some clones are missing from TCRdb's copy, which holds only in-frame ones; the method was immunoSEQ multiplex PCR. V and J calls and clone size are as listed in that table; D and trimming were resolved from the DNA. The table records about 27,000 clones, approximately 82% of them present only once. CDR3 length: 15 amino acids. Germline assignment: CDR1 SGHKS and CDR2 YYEKEE (reference sequence). Trimming took 3 bases from V and 7 from J; bases not matched to a gene: 9. The rearrangement uses TRBV5-5 and TRBJ2-2; 7 nucleotides match TRBD1. The clonotype comes from a man between 65 and 79 years old with acute or convalescent COVID-19. What was sequenced was peripheral blood. DNA of the CDR3: TGTGCCAGCAGCTGGTCGGGGACAGATAACGGGGAGCTGTTTTTT. This gives the protein CASSWSGTDNGELFF.